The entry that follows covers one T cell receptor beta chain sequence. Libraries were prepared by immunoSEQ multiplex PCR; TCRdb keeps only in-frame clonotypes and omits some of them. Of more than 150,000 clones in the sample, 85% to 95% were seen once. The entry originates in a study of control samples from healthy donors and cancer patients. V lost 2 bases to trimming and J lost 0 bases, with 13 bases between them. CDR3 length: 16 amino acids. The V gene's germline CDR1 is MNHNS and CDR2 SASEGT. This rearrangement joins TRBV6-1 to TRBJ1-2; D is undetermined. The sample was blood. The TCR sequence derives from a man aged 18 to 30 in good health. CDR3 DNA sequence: TGTGCCAGCAGTGAAATCTCGAGCAAGACTAACTATGGCTACACCTTC. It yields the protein CASSEISSKTNYGYTF.